These T cell receptor beta chains were read from a single sample in a study of OX40 agonist ivuxolimab in advanced cancers. Clones were sequenced by immunoSEQ multiplex PCR, and TCRdb holds only the in-frame ones, with some missing. The sample contains approximately 70,000 clones, approximately 94% of which appear only once. Here the sequenced sample was CD4+ or CD8+ T cells sorted from blood, taken in a trial of the OX40 agonist ivuxolimab. Every receptor here comes from an adult with an advanced solid tumor such as melanoma, head and neck, liver or kidney cancer. Each CDR3 is given with its conserved first and last residue. D genes are given only for firm matches. A row's size may be missing; if present it is once, few, many or a size class.

d_call	clone_size	v_call	cdr3_length	j_call	cdr3_nt	cdr3_aa
TRBD2	.	TRBV9	15	TRBJ2-1	TGTGCCAGCAGCGTAGTTGGGGGGGTCGGCAATGAGCAGTTCTTC	CASSVVGGVGNEQFF
.	once	TRBV10-3	14	TRBJ2-7	TGTGCCATCAGTGAGAACAGGTCCCCCTCCGAGCAGTACTTC	CAISENRSPSEQYF
.	.	TRBV6-1	13	TRBJ2-7	TGTGCCAGCGAGGGGGAAATGAGGTACGAGCAGTACTTC	CASEGEMRYEQYF
.	few	TRBV7-2	15	TRBJ2-3	TGTGCCAGCAGCTTAACGGTAATTAGCACAGATACGCAGTATTTT	CASSLTVISTDTQYF
.	.	TRBV6-1	12	TRBJ1-2	TGTGCCAGCAGTGAAGCGCTGGGTGGCTACACCTTC	CASSEALGGYTF
.	.	TRBV9	14	TRBJ1-2	TGTGCCAGCAGCGTTACAGGCAATAACTATGGCTACACCTTC	CASSVTGNNYGYTF
.	.	TRBV7-3	15	TRBJ2-1	TGTGCCAGCAGCTTAAGTTCGAGCTCCTACAATGAGCAGTTCTTC	CASSLSSSSYNEQFF
.	.	TRBV6-1	13	TRBJ1-2	TGTGCCAGCAGTGAATGGGGGACCTCTGGCTACACCTTC	CASSEWGTSGYTF
.	.	TRBV7-9	16	TRBJ1-1	TGTGCCAGCAGCTTAAGGCCCAGGGAAGGCGGGACTGAAGCTTTCTTT	CASSLRPREGGTEAFF
.	.	TRBV2	15	TRBJ2-4	TGTGCCAGCAGTGCCTCTGGACCTACCAAAAACATTCAGTACTTC	CASSASGPTKNIQYF
.	.	TRBV5-4	15	TRBJ2-6	TGTGCCAGCAGCTTAGCCGGGGCTGGGGCCAACGTCCTGACTTTC	CASSLAGAGANVLTF
TRBD2	.	TRBV6-6	14	TRBJ2-1	TGTGCCAGCAGGGGACTAGCGGAGTACAATGAGCAGTTCTTC	CASRGLAEYNEQFF
.	.	TRBV27	13	TRBJ2-6	TGTGCCAGCAGGCAGACTGGGGCCAACGTCCTGACTTTC	CASRQTGANVLTF
.	.	TRBV11-2	14	TRBJ2-3	TGTGCCAGCAGCTTAGATTGGGACACAAGTACGCAGTATTTT	CASSLDWDTSTQYF
.	.	TRBV5-1	15	TRBJ2-5	TGCGCCAGCAGCTTACTCCCCGGGACACAAGAGACCCAGTACTTC	CASSLLPGTQETQYF
.	.	TRBV6-5	15	TRBJ1-1	TGTGCCAGCAGCCCCCCGGGGGGCAGGAACGGTGAAGCTTTCTTT	CASSPPGGRNGEAFF
.	once	TRBV13	14	TRBJ2-1	TGTGCCAGCAGCAAAAAGGGGCAGGGTCGGAAGCAGTTCTTC	CASSKKGQGRKQFF
TRBD1	.	TRBV6-1	14	TRBJ2-3	TGTGCCAGCCTTCGGGACAGAAGCACAGATACGCAGTATTTT	CASLRDRSTDTQYF
.	.	TRBV9	15	TRBJ2-3	TGTGCCAGCAGTACAGGGACGTCTAGCACAGATACGCAGTATTTT	CASSTGTSSTDTQYF
.	few	TRBV18	14	TRBJ1-5	TGTGCCAGCTCACTGTCGGGCAGCAATCAGCCCCAGCATTTT	CASSLSGSNQPQHF
.	.	TRBV11-3	10	TRBJ2-1	TGTGCCAGCAGCCGCAATGAGCAGTTCTTC	CASSRNEQFF
.	.	TRBV2	14	TRBJ2-2	TGTGCCAGCACCGGGACGGCGAACACCGGGGAGCTGTTTTTT	CASTGTANTGELFF
.	.	TRBV6-1	13	TRBJ2-7	TGTGCCAGCAGTAGAACCGGGGCAGGCGAGCAGTACTTC	CASSRTGAGEQYF
TRBD2	.	TRBV2	15	TRBJ2-7	TGTGCCAGCAGTAGGAACAGCGGGAGAGGTAGCGAGCAGTACTTC	CASSRNSGRGSEQYF
.	.	TRBV20-1	11	TRBJ2-7	TGCAGTGCTAGCCGGTGGGGCGAGCAGTACTTC	CSASRWGEQYF
TRBD2	.	TRBV5-5	15	TRBJ2-7	TGTGCCAGCAGCTTGGTAACTAGCGGGATAAACGAGCAGTACTTC	CASSLVTSGINEQYF
.	.	TRBV7-8	13	TRBJ2-5	TGTGCCAGCAGCTTAGGTTGGCGGGAGACCCAGTACTTC	CASSLGWRETQYF
.	.	TRBV6-5	13	TRBJ1-2	TGTGCCAGCAGACAGGACTCAAACTATGGCTACACCTTC	CASRQDSNYGYTF
.	.	TRBV28	14	TRBJ2-5	TGTGCCAGCAGTTTGCGGGCATCACAAGAGACCCAGTACTTC	CASSLRASQETQYF
TRBD1	few	TRBV5-1	15	TRBJ2-3	TGCGCCAGCAGTCCCTCGGGACAGGGGGCAGATACGCAGTATTTT	CASSPSGQGADTQYF
.	.	TRBV7-3	13	TRBJ2-1	TGTGCCAGCAGCTCTACAGGGAGGGATGAGCAGTTCTTC	CASSSTGRDEQFF
.	.	TRBV4-1	14	TRBJ2-7	TGCGCCAGCAGCCGGGACACCAACTCCTACGAGCAGTACTTC	CASSRDTNSYEQYF
TRBD1	.	TRBV28	13	TRBJ2-5	TGTGCCAGCACCCCAGGGGGCGGGGAGACCCAGTACTTC	CASTPGGGETQYF